The rows below give T cell receptor beta chains drawn from one sample of a study of graft-versus-host responses after intestinal transplantation. Only in-frame clones appear in the TCRdb table, and some are missing; sequencing was by immunoSEQ multiplex PCR. The table records roughly 5,000 clones, 25% to 30% of them present only once. Specimen: alloreactive CD8+ T cells from a mixed lymphocyte reaction culture, collected before intestinal transplant. These receptors all come from a human patient who received an intestinal transplant. Both conserved end residues are part of each CDR3. The D gene is left open where the match is weak. A clone size is listed for some rows: how often the clone was seen (once, few, many), or a class if it is expanded.

d_gene | j_gene | v_gene | abundance | CDR3nt | CDR3aa
TRBD1 | TRBJ1-1 | TRBV27 | NA | TGTGCCAGCAGTTTAGGGACAGGTTACCTCACTGAAGCTTTCTTT | CASSLGTGYLTEAFF
NA | TRBJ1-1 | TRBV5-7 | few | TGTGCCAGCAGCATCGGCAATGTTGAAGCTTTCTTT | CASSIGNVEAFF
TRBD1 | TRBJ2-7 | TRBV27 | large | TGTGCCAGCAGTTTTGGGACAGCGCAGGGCGAGCAGTACTTC | CASSFGTAQGEQYF
NA | TRBJ2-7 | TRBV29-1 | NA | TGCAGCGTTGTTTTCCGGGAAGGGTACGAGCAGTACTTC | CSVVFREGYEQYF
TRBD2 | TRBJ2-7 | TRBV5-4 | large | TGTGCCAGCAGCCTACTAGCGGGAGGGCCCTACGAGCAGTACTTC | CASSLLAGGPYEQYF
NA | TRBJ1-1 | TRBV7-6 | NA | TGTGCCCCACCAAGGATGGGGGGGACACTCATGAACACTGAAGCTTTCTTT | CAPPRMGGTLMNTEAFF
TRBD1 | TRBJ2-3 | TRBV30 | NA | TGTGCCTGGAGTGAGGGGACAGCTAGCACAGATACGCAGTATTTT | CAWSEGTASTDTQYF
TRBD1 | TRBJ1-2 | TRBV7-7 | few | TGTGCCAGCAGCTTAGGGACAGGGGTGGCTAGTACCTTC | CASSLGTGVASTF
TRBD2 | TRBJ2-2 | TRBV5-1 | NA | TGCGCCAGCAGCTCTGCTGGACTAGCGGGACTCGGGGAGCTGTTTTTT | CASSSAGLAGLGELFF
TRBD2 | TRBJ2-7 | TRBV4-1 | NA | TGCGCCAGCAGCCAGGGACTAGCGGGAGCCTACGAGCAGTACTTC | CASSQGLAGAYEQYF
NA | TRBJ2-3 | TRBV7-1 | NA | TGTGCCAGCAGCTACACAGATACGCAGTATTTT | CASSYTDTQYF
NA | TRBJ2-7 | TRBV5-1 | NA | TGCGCCAGCGCGGAGACCGGATTGATGTTAGAGCAGTACTTC | CASAETGLMLEQYF
NA | TRBJ1-3 | TRBV15 | medium-sized | TGTGCCACCAGCAGTGCTGGAAACACCATATATTTT | CATSSAGNTIYF
TRBD2 | TRBJ2-3 | TRBV7-8 | few | TGTGCCAGCAGCTGGCTAGCGGGAATCACAGATACGCAGTATTTT | CASSWLAGITDTQYF
NA | TRBJ2-3 | TRBV7-9 | medium-sized | TGTGCCAGCATGAAGGTCCCAGATACGCAGTATTTT | CASMKVPDTQYF
NA | TRBJ2-7 | TRBV11-2 | NA | TGTGCCAGCAGCTTACAGGGTAGTCCCTACGAGCAGTACTTC | CASSLQGSPYEQYF
NA | TRBJ1-5 | TRBV4-2 | once | TGTGCCAGCAGCCAAGAAGATTCTGGATGGGATCAGCCCCAGCATTTT | CASSQEDSGWDQPQHF
TRBD2 | TRBJ2-7 | TRBV6-1 | NA | TGTGCCAGGGGGGGGAGAATCTACGAGCAGTACTTC | CARGGRIYEQYF
NA | TRBJ2-5 | TRBV6-5 | medium-sized | TGTGCCAGCGGTAGTTCGGAAGAGACCCAGTACTTC | CASGSSEETQYF
TRBD2 | TRBJ2-1 | TRBV13 | medium-sized | TGTGCCAGCAGCTTAGGGACTAGCGGGTACAATGAGCAGTTCTTC | CASSLGTSGYNEQFF
TRBD2 | TRBJ2-2 | TRBV5-3 | NA | TGCGCCAGCCGACTAGCGGAAAACACCGGGGAGCTGTTTTTT | CASRLAENTGELFF
NA | TRBJ2-5 | TRBV5-7 | NA | TGTGCCAGCAGCCCAACCGTCCCTTTGACCCAGTACTTC | CASSPTVPLTQYF
NA | TRBJ2-1 | TRBV19 | NA | TGTGCCAGTAGTACCCTAGGATACAATGAGCAGTTCTTC | CASSTLGYNEQFF
NA | TRBJ2-7 | TRBV5-4 | few | TGTGCCAGCAGCTTCCGAAGTGTACCGCTTGACGAGCAGTACTTC | CASSFRSVPLDEQYF
TRBD2 | TRBJ2-2 | TRBV7-8 | few | TGTGCCAGCAGACAGGGGACTAGCGGGACCCACTCGACCGGGGAGCTGTTTTTT | CASRQGTSGTHSTGELFF
NA | TRBJ1-5 | TRBV11-1 | few | TGTGCCAGCAGCTTAGGGGCAGCTTCCAATCAGCCCCAGCATTTT | CASSLGAASNQPQHF
NA | TRBJ1-2 | TRBV29-1 | few | TGCAGCGTTGTGGGTGGAGAGATCAGCTACACCTTC | CSVVGGEISYTF
TRBD2 | TRBJ2-2 | TRBV6-5 | NA | TGTGCCAGCAGTACCCTAGCGGGAGTGGCCGGGGAGCTGTTTTTT | CASSTLAGVAGELFF
NA | TRBJ2-7 | TRBV11-2 | NA | TGTGCCAGCAGCACTAGGGGGGACGGTCACCCTGCCGGCGAGCAGTACTTC | CASSTRGDGHPAGEQYF
TRBD2 | TRBJ2-2 | TRBV30 | medium-sized | TGTGCCTGGAGTGTACTAGCGGGAGTGACCGGGGAGCTGTTTTTT | CAWSVLAGVTGELFF
TRBD2 | TRBJ2-7 | TRBV6-5 | NA | TGTGCCAGCAGCCCCGGGACTACCTACGAGCAGTACTTC | CASSPGTTYEQYF
NA | TRBJ2-3 | TRBV21-1 | NA | TGTGCCAGCAGCAAAGCCGGCGAGACCCCCGCAAACTCTACGCAGTATTTT | CASSKAGETPANSTQYF
TRBD2 | TRBJ2-2 | TRBV4-1 | NA | TGCGCCAGCAGCCGGACAAGCGGGAGCACCGGGGAGCTGTTTTTT | CASSRTSGSTGELFF
NA | TRBJ2-1 | TRBV19 | NA | TGTGCCAGTAGTATCTCGTCTTGGGGTAATGAGCAGTTCTTC | CASSISSWGNEQFF
NA | TRBJ1-6 | TRBV21-1 | NA | TGTGCCAGCACCCCGCAAACCGGCAGAAGATTCACCCTCCACTTT | CASTPQTGRRFTLHF
NA | TRBJ1-1 | TRBV6-5 | NA | TGTGCCAGCATTGGGGGTTGGGGGGCTGACACTGAAGCTTTCTTT | CASIGGWGADTEAFF
TRBD2 | TRBJ2-2 | TRBV6-6 | NA | TGTGCCAGCGGTTTGACTAGCCCGGAGCTGTTTTTT | CASGLTSPELFF
NA | TRBJ2-7 | TRBV7-5 | NA | TGTGCCAGCAGCGACGGGGCAGGTCTAAACTACGAGCAGTACTTC | CASSDGAGLNYEQYF
TRBD1 | TRBJ2-7 | TRBV5-1 | few | TGCGCCAGCAGCTTTGGTTGGGGACAGGCGACTTACGAGCAGTACTTC | CASSFGWGQATYEQYF
NA | TRBJ2-7 | TRBV10-1 | large | TGCGCCAGCAGTGCAGGGACACCAAGTACCTACGAGCAGTACTTC | CASSAGTPSTYEQYF
NA | TRBJ2-1 | TRBV6-5 | NA | TGTGCCAGCAGTTACGCGACGAATGAGCAGTTCTTC | CASSYATNEQFF
NA | TRBJ1-5 | TRBV10-3 | few | TGTGCCATCAGTGAGTCTGTGGGATCCGGCAATCAGCCCCAGCATTTT | CAISESVGSGNQPQHF
NA | TRBJ2-7 | TRBV5-1 | few | TGCGCCAGCAGCTACGTCGGCGGTAGCTCCTACGAGCAGTACTTC | CASSYVGGSSYEQYF
NA | TRBJ2-7 | TRBV15 | NA | TGTGCCACCAGCGTCCGGGACGCGGGCGATCACGAGCAGTACTTC | CATSVRDAGDHEQYF
NA | TRBJ2-1 | TRBV6-5 | few | TGTGCCAGCAGCTACAGGACTAACAATGAGCAGTTCTTC | CASSYRTNNEQFF
NA | TRBJ2-1 | TRBV6-5 | NA | TGTGCCAGCAGTTACGGCCAGGGTGTTTACAATGAGCAGTTCTTC | CASSYGQGVYNEQFF
NA | TRBJ2-2 | TRBV14 | few | TGTGCCAGCAGCCAAGAGGCCATAAGTAGCACCGGGGAGCTGTTTTTT | CASSQEAISSTGELFF
NA | TRBJ2-2 | TRBV27 | NA | TGTGCCAGCAGTTTATGGGGCCTAGCTCTAACCGGGGAGCTGTTTTTT | CASSLWGLALTGELFF
TRBD1 | TRBJ2-7 | TRBV6-6 | few | TGTGCCAGCAGTTTTTCAGGGGGCGCGTACGAGCAGTACTTC | CASSFSGGAYEQYF
NA | TRBJ1-1 | TRBV19 | NA | TGTGCCAGTAGTATCTCAGACGTGAACACTGAAGCTTTCTTT | CASSISDVNTEAFF
NA | TRBJ2-7 | TRBV6-6 | few | TGTGCCAGCAGTTACTCATCGGGGAACGAGCAGTACTTC | CASSYSSGNEQYF